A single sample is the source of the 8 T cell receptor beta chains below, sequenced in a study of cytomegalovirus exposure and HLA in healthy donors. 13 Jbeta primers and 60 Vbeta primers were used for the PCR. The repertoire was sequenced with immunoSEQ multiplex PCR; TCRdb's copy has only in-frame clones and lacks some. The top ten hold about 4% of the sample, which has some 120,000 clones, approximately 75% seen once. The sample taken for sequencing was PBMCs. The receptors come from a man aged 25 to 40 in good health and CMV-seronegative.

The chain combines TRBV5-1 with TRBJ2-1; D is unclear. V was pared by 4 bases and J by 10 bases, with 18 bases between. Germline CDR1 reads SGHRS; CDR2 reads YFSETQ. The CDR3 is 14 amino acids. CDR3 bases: TGCGCCAGCAGCCCGGAGTCTATAGTGCTGGAGCAGTTCTTC. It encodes CASSPESIVLEQFF.

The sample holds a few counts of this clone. The CDR3 sequence is CASSPSPSYEQYF. As DNA, the CDR3 is TGTGCCAGCAGCCCAAGCCCTTCCTACGAGCAGTACTTC. The chain couples TRBV4-2 to TRBJ2-7, with unresolved D. The V gene lost 4 bases and the J gene lost 1 base, with 8 bases spanning the gap. This CDR3 comprises 13 residues. Germline V gene lookup returns CDR1 LGHNA and CDR2 YNFKEQ.

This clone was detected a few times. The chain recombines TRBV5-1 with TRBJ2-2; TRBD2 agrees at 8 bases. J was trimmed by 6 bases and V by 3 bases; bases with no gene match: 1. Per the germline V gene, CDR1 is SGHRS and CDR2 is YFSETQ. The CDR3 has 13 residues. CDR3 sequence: CASSSGGAGELFF. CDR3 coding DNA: TGCGCCAGCAGCTCGGGGGGGGCCGGGGAGCTGTTTTTT.

The CDR3 sequence is CASSLGGSGGPYNEQFF. CDR3 DNA sequence: TGTGCCAGCAGCTTAGGAGGTAGCGGGGGGCCCTACAATGAGCAGTTCTTC. This chain uses TRBV11-2 with TRBJ2-1; 10 positions agree with TRBD2. V dropped 1 base and J dropped 2; count of bases not matched to a gene: 5. CDR1 is SGHAT, CDR2 FQNNGV, per germline. This CDR3 is 17 amino acids long.

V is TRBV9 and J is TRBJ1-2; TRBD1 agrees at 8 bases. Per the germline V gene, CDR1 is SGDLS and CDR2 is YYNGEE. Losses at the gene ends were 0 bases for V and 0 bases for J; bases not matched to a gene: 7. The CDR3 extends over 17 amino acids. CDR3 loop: CASSVGGTGRTNYGYTF. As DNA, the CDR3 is TGTGCCAGCAGCGTAGGTGGGACAGGAAGAACTAACTATGGCTACACCTTC.

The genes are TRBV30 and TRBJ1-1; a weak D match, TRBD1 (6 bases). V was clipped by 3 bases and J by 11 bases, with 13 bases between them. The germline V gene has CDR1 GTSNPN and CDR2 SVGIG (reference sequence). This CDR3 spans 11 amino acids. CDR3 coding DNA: TGTGCCTGGAGCCGGCGGGGGCCCGCTTTCTTT. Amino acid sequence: CAWSRRGPAFF.

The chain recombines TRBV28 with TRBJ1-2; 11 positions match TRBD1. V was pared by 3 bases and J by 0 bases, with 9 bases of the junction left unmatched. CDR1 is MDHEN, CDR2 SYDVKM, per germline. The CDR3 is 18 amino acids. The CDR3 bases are TGTGCCAGCAGTTTCCCTTGGGACAGGGGGTTAGCTAACTATGGCTACACCTTC. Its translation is CASSFPWDRGLANYGYTF.

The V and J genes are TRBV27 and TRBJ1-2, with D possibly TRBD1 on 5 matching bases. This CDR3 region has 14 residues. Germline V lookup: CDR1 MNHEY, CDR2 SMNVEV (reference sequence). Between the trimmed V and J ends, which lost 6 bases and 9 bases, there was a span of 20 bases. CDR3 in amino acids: CASSLSPSGPSYTF. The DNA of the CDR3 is TGTGCCAGCAGCCTTTCACCCTCAGGGCCCAGCTACACCTTC.